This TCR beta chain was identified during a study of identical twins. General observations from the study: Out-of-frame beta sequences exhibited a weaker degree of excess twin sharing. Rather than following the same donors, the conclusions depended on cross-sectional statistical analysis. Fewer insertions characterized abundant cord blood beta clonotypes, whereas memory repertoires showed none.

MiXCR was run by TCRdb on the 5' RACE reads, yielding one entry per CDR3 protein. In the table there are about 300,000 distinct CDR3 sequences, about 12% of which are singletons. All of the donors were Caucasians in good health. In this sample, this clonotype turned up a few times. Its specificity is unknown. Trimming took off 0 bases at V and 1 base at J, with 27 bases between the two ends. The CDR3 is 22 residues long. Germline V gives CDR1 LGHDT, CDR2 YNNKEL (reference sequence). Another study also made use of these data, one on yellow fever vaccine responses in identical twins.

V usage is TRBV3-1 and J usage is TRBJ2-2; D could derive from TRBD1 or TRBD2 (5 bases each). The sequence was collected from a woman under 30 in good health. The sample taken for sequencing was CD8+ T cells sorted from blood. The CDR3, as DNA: TGTGCCAGCAGCCAAGACCCAAACTTCTCCGGGACGGCCAATTGGAACACCGGGGAGCTGTTTTTT. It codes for CASSQDPNFSGTANWNTGELFF.